The 22 T cell receptor beta chains below were found in one sample sequenced in a study of CXCR3-negative and CXCR3-positive naive CD8 T cells. With UMI labels, 5' RACE was used to prepare the TRB cDNA libraries. TCRdb re-called the 5' RACE reads; one entry per CDR3 protein, DNA not given. In total, the table holds under 150,000 distinct CDR3 sequences. Study results and limitations: Naive CXCR3-positive cells had TRB CDR3s more hydrophobic than those of CXCR3-negative naive cells.

The antigens these receptors bind are not known. Sample: naive CXCR3+ CD8+ T cells from blood. Subset defined: CD45RO-CCR7+CD27+CD95- naive CD8+ T cells expressing CXCR3 (TNR3+). These receptors came from a human donor in good health. Some clones in this sample may be carry-over from other donors' samples.

CDR3 amino acids: CASSYGRNYEQYF. This chain connects TRBV27 to TRBJ2-7; TCRdb indicates TRBD2, and absent DNA this call remains unverified. The V gene's germline CDR1 is MNHEY and CDR2 SMNVEV (reference sequence). The CDR3 sequence is 13 residues long.

V gene TRBV20-1 combines with J gene TRBJ2-7; TCRdb's assignment of TRBD1 cannot be checked, as there is no DNA. Germline V gives CDR1 DFQATT, CDR2 SNEGSKA (reference sequence). The CDR3 consists of 12 residues. The CDR3 spells CSAGTVSYEQYF.

The chain recombines TRBV12-3 or TRBV12-4 with TRBJ2-4; TCRdb calls TRBD1, which cannot be checked without DNA. The CDR3 has 13 residues. CDR3 protein: CASGGGAKNIQYF.

The chain employs TRBV19 and TRBJ1-1. Germline-derived CDR1 and CDR2 are LNHDA and SQIVND (reference sequence). The CDR3 contains 13 residues. The CDR3 loop reads CATLGRLGPEAFF.

V usage is TRBV3-1 and J usage is TRBJ1-4; TCRdb names TRBD1, which stays unverified in the absence of DNA. Germline assignment: CDR1 LGHDT and CDR2 YNNKEL (reference sequence). The CDR3 has 17 amino acids. This chain's CDR3 is CASSPRPVTATNEKLFF.

The chain combines TRBV7-9 with TRBJ1-2. Germline V lookup: CDR1 SEHNR, CDR2 FQNEAQ (reference sequence). This CDR3 has 11 amino acids. The CDR3 loop is CASSLRDGYTF.

This chain uses TRBV20-1 with TRBJ2-2; TCRdb lists TRBD1, though no DNA is available to test this call. The CDR3 has 18 residues. Germline V gene lookup returns CDR1 DFQATT and CDR2 SNEGSKA (reference sequence). The CDR3: CSARPLGDSLSNTGELFF.

The rearrangement joins TRBV6-5 to TRBJ2-3; TCRdb outputs TRBD2, but without DNA this stays unchecked. Germline CDR1 is MNHEY and CDR2 is SVGAGI. The CDR3 is 22 amino acids. CDR3 residues: CASSYPRTGTSGRFPSTDTQYF.

This sequence joins TRBV7-3 and TRBJ2-6. The CDR3 has 13 amino acids. Germline V lookup: CDR1 SGHTA, CDR2 FQGTGA. CDR3 loop: CTSKPSGANVLTF.

This CDR3 reads CSVEGSSANTGELFF. The rearrangement uses TRBV29-1 and TRBJ2-2. The germline gives CDR1 SQVTM, CDR2 ANQGSEA. The CDR3 extends over 15 amino acids.

The gene calls are TRBV4-1 and TRBJ2-1. The V gene's germline CDR1 is MGHRA and CDR2 YSYEKL. This CDR3 region has 15 residues. The CDR3 sequence is CASSQVGYPYNEQFF.

CDR3 sequence: CSATGWSSYEQYF. The V gene is TRBV29-1, the J gene TRBJ2-7; as DNA is missing, the TRBD1 call by TCRdb cannot be tested. Germline V gene data show CDR1 as SQVTM and CDR2 as ANQGSEA. There are 13 residues in the CDR3.

The chain couples TRBV12-3 or TRBV12-4 to TRBJ2-7. This CDR3 spans 14 amino acids. The CDR3: CASRPAGGTYEQYF.

J is TRBJ1-1 and V is TRBV9; TCRdb selects TRBD1, and the lack of DNA leaves this call unchecked. In germline, CDR1 is SGDLS, CDR2 YYNGEE. This CDR3 region has 15 residues. The CDR3 region is CASSVGSGMNTEAFF.

V is TRBV7-9 and J is TRBJ2-1. The germline CDR1 and CDR2 sequences are SEHNR and FQNEAQ (reference sequence). CDR3 size: 12 residues. The CDR3 sequence: CASSSLVNEQFF.

The chain has TRBV10-1 and TRBJ2-5; the D call from TCRdb, TRBD1, cannot be confirmed without DNA. The CDR3 totals 16 residues. Looked up from germline, CDR1 is WNHNN and CDR2 is SYGVQD (reference sequence). The CDR3 reads CASSETGTGTVETQYF.

This chain links TRBV6-2 or TRBV6-3 with TRBJ2-6; the TCRdb call, TRBD2, lacks DNA for checking. CDR1 MNHEY and CDR2 SVGEGT come from the germline V gene. CDR3 length: 15 residues. This CDR3 reads CASSYGLAGVNVLTF.

The V and J genes are TRBV30 and TRBJ1-2; checking the TCRdb D call of TRBD1 is not possible without DNA. Germline assignment: CDR1 GTSNPN and CDR2 SVGIG (reference sequence). This CDR3 has 13 amino acids. This chain's CDR3 is CAWSVGAAYGYTF.

V and J are TRBV27 and TRBJ2-3. This CDR3 has 13 residues. Germline CDR1 reads MNHEY; CDR2 reads SMNVEV (reference sequence). The CDR3 region is CASSYGVGDTQYF.

This sequence joins TRBV2 and TRBJ2-7. Germline V lookup: CDR1 SNHLY, CDR2 FYNNEI. This CDR3 is built from 11 residues. The CDR3 spells CASWFSSEQYF.

The chain joins TRBV18 to TRBJ2-7; the TRBD1 assignment by TCRdb is unverifiable without DNA. The CDR3 has 15 residues. Germline V gives CDR1 KGHSH, CDR2 LQKENI. CDR3 loop: CASSQTGTAFHEQYF.

The chain uses TRBV19 and TRBJ1-1; TCRdb gives TRBD1 as the D gene, but with no DNA this cannot be confirmed. Germline V gene sequence: CDR1 LNHDA, CDR2 SQIVND (reference sequence). The CDR3 consists of 15 residues. The CDR3 spells CASSAGHLMNTEAFF.